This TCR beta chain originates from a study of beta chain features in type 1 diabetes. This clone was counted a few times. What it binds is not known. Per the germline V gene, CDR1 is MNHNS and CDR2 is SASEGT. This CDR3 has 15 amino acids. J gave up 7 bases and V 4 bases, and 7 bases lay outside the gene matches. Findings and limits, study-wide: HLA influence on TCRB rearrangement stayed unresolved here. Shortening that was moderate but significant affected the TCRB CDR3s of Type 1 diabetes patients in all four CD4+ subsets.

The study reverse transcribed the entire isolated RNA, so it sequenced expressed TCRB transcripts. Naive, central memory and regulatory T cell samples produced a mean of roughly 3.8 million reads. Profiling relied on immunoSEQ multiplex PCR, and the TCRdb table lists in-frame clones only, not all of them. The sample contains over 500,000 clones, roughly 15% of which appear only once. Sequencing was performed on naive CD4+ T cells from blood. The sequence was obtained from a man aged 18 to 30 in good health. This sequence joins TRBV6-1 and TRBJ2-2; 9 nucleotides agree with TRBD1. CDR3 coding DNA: TGTGCCAGCAGTGTTCCGACAGGGGGTGGCGGGGAGCTGTTTTTT. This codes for CASSVPTGGGGELFF.